The 25 T cell receptor beta chains below come from one sample, sequenced in a study of PD-1 blockade in classical Hodgkin lymphoma. All patients experienced relapse after autologous stem cell transplantation, and brentuximab vedotin exposure was variable. Sequencing was performed with immunoSEQ multiplex PCR; in TCRdb, only in-frame clones are kept and a portion is missing. The table has nearly 25,000 clones, approximately 80% seen once. Here the sequenced sample was peripheral blood mononuclear cells (PBMCs), taken at baseline. These TCRs come from a human donor with classical Hodgkin lymphoma.

This chain joins TRBV5-1 and TRBJ2-2, with TRBD1 matching 9 bases. The length of the CDR3 is 15 residues. Looked up from germline, CDR1 is SGHRS and CDR2 is YFSETQ. V lost 5 bases, J lost 1 base, and 3 bases stayed unmatched. The CDR3 sequence is CASRSTGGNTGELFF. The CDR3 DNA reads as TGCGCCAGCAGATCGACAGGGGGGAACACCGGGGAGCTGTTTTTT.

The chain employs TRBV29-1 and TRBJ2-7, with D unclear. The V and J ends lost 7 bases and 1 base respectively, with 11 bases between them. The V gene's germline CDR1 is SQVTM and CDR2 ANQGSEA. The CDR3 extends over 12 amino acids. DNA for the CDR3: TGCAGCGCAATAGACGGGTCCTACGAGCAGTACTTC. As protein: CSAIDGSYEQYF.

The sample holds one count of this clone. The chain recombines TRBV5-1 with TRBJ2-3; D uncertain. V was pared by 0 bases and J by 2 bases, with 7 bases between. The CDR3 spans 14 residues. Germline-derived CDR1 and CDR2 are SGHRS and YFSETQ. As DNA, the CDR3 is TGCGCCAGCAGCTTGGACAAAGTCACAGATACGCAGTATTTT. This encodes CASSLDKVTDTQYF.

The rearrangement links TRBV5-1 to TRBJ2-7; D remains unclear. V was clipped by 2 bases and J by 0 bases, with 15 bases between them. This CDR3 has 16 amino acids. Germline CDR1 reads SGHRS; CDR2 reads YFSETQ. The CDR3 region is CASSFLSTESSYEQYF. CDR3 nucleotide sequence: TGCGCCAGCAGCTTCTTATCGACGGAGAGCTCCTACGAGCAGTACTTC.

The chain combines TRBV10-2 with TRBJ1-1, with D perhaps TRBD1 (6 bases). This CDR3 is built from 15 residues. Between the trimmed V and J ends, which lost 6 bases and 0 bases, there was a span of 14 bases. From germline, CDR1 is WSHSY and CDR2 SAAADI. In DNA, the CDR3 is TGCGCCAGCAGCTACGCAGGGGCCATGAACACTGAAGCTTTCTTT. It translates to CASSYAGAMNTEAFF.

The rearrangement joins TRBV7-3 to TRBJ2-3; the D is unclear. The CDR3 runs 15 residues. The V end was cut by 0 bases, the J end by 2 bases, with 9 bases between. The germline V gene has CDR1 SGHTA and CDR2 FQGTGA. The DNA of the CDR3 is TGTGCCAGCAGCTTAACAGGATCTTCCACAGATACGCAGTATTTT. Protein sequence: CASSLTGSSTDTQYF.

The chain carries TRBV27 and TRBJ2-1, with a tentative D call TRBD1 (6 bases). Trimming pared 3 bases from V and 9 bases from J, leaving 21 bases between. The CDR3 is made up of 16 amino acids. Per germline, CDR1 MNHEY and CDR2 SMNVEV (reference sequence). The CDR3 nucleotides are TGTGCCAGCAGTTTCCTGACAGGACACGGGGCGGCTGAGCAGTTCTTC. Protein: CASSFLTGHGAAEQFF.

The rearrangement joins TRBV7-9 to TRBJ1-1; TRBD1 matches 8 bases. V lost 3 bases and J lost 2; bases outside the gene matches: 8. The CDR3 extends over 16 amino acids. CDR1 SEHNR and CDR2 FQNEAQ come from the germline V gene (reference sequence). CDR3 in DNA: TGTGCCAGCAGCTTGTGGGACAGGCTAGATAACACTGAAGCTTTCTTT. Its protein is CASSLWDRLDNTEAFF.

This sequence joins TRBV9 and TRBJ1-2; possibly TRBD1 for D (6 bases). CDR3 length equals 16 residues. V shed 0 bases and J shed 3 bases, with 15 bases lying between them. Germline V gives CDR1 SGDLS, CDR2 YYNGEE. For the CDR3, the DNA is TGTGCCAGCAGCGTAGGTCGTGGACAGAAGGACTATGGCTACACCTTC. Its protein is CASSVGRGQKDYGYTF.

The chain uses TRBV6-1 and TRBJ2-1, with D unresolved. CDR3 size: 15 residues. Trimming took off 0 bases at V and 5 bases at J, with 11 bases between the two ends. The germline V gene has CDR1 MNHNS and CDR2 SASEGT. CDR3: CASSEAWGYHNEQFF. DNA for the CDR3: TGTGCCAGCAGTGAAGCTTGGGGTTACCACAATGAGCAGTTCTTC.

V and J are TRBV5-8 and TRBJ1-4; no reliable D call. The CDR3 is made up of 11 amino acids. Trimming removed 5 bases at V and 7 bases at J, with 6 bases between. The germline CDR1 and CDR2 sequences are SGHTS and YDEGEE. CDR3 sequence: CASRRFEKLFF. The CDR3 bases are TGTGCCAGCAGAAGATTTGAAAAACTGTTTTTT. The entire variable domain, with the rest obtained from reference TRBV5-8 and TRBJ1-4, is as follows: EAGVTQSPTHLIKTRGQQATLRCSPISGHTSVYWYQQALGLGLQFLLWYDEGEERNRGNFPPRFSGRQFPNYSSELNVNALELEDSALYLCASRRFEKLFFGSGTQLSVL.

To note about this clone: At one end, the junction sequence differs from germline, possibly due to a read error. V usage is TRBV4-1 and J usage is TRBJ2-1; unclear D gene. Germline lookup yields CDR1 MGHRA and CDR2 YSYEKL. The CDR3 consists of 13 residues. Here the CDR3 DNA reads TGCGCCAGCAGCCAGTCTGGGCTTTGGAGTCCGCTCTTC. Translated: CASSQSGLWSPLF.

The rearrangement links TRBV7-3 to TRBJ2-7; TRBD2 aligns across 9 bases. V shed 2 bases and J 7 bases; nucleotides not matched to a gene: 3. There are 13 residues in the CDR3. Looked up from germline, CDR1 is SGHTA and CDR2 is FQGTGA. This chain's CDR3 is CASSLGLAGEQYF. CDR3 bases: TGTGCCAGCAGCTTAGGGCTAGCGGGAGAGCAGTACTTC.

The gene calls are TRBV6-1 and TRBJ2-5, with D hard to call. With 0 bases removed from V and 5 bases from J, the gap between germline ends came to 28 bases. CDR3 size: 20 residues. Germline CDR1 reads MNHNS; CDR2 reads SASEGT. CDR3 sequence reads: CASSEALDFPGVRLSETQYF. DNA of the CDR3: TGTGCCAGCAGTGAAGCGTTGGATTTCCCAGGCGTTAGGTTATCGGAGACCCAGTACTTC.

The chain has TRBV7-9 and TRBJ1-4; 8 bases agree with TRBD1. Unmatched junction bases numbered 4, after V lost 5 bases and J lost 8 bases. This CDR3 is built from 13 residues. Germline assignment: CDR1 SEHNR and CDR2 FQNEAQ (reference sequence). The CDR3 DNA reads TGTGCCAGCAGCGCAACAGGGGGAGAAAAACTGTTTTTT. This encodes CASSATGGEKLFF.

The chain carries TRBV5-4 and TRBJ1-4, with D hard to call. Trimming removed 4 bases from V and 10 bases from J, with 14 bases in between. The V gene's germline CDR1 is SGHNT and CDR2 YYREEE (reference sequence). The length of the CDR3 is 13 residues. The CDR3 DNA is TGTGCCAGCAGCCCAGAAGGCCCAGGAAAACTGTTTTTT. Encoded protein: CASSPEGPGKLFF.

This chain uses TRBV28 with TRBJ1-1; no clear D. This CDR3 has 15 residues. Trimming took off 5 bases at V and 1 base at J, with 14 bases between the two ends. Looked up from germline, CDR1 is MDHEN and CDR2 is SYDVKM. The CDR3 is CASSPPGIRNTEAFF. Here the CDR3 DNA reads TGTGCCAGCAGTCCGCCCGGAATAAGGAACACTGAAGCTTTCTTT.

This clone appeared a single time. The chain employs TRBV6-1 and TRBJ2-3, with D unclear. The ends were cut back, 7 bases at V and 2 bases at J, with 13 bases in the middle. Germline lookup yields CDR1 MNHNS and CDR2 SASEGT. The CDR3 totals 14 residues. CDR3 residues: CASTTVASTDTQYF. The CDR3 coding sequence is TGTGCCAGCACCACGGTAGCTTCCACAGATACGCAGTATTTT.

CDR3 sequence (DNA): TGCAGCGTTGAAGGAGGCTTAGTTGATGAGCAGTTCTTC. It encodes CSVEGGLVDEQFF. The V gene is TRBV29-1, the J gene TRBJ2-1; D gene uncertain. The V end was cut by 1 base, the J end by 8 bases, with 12 bases between. The CDR3 is 13 amino acids. Per the germline V gene, CDR1 is SQVTM and CDR2 is ANQGSEA.

V usage is TRBV6-5 and J usage is TRBJ2-1; no clear D. The CDR3 runs to 13 residues. The germline V gene encodes CDR1 MNHEY and CDR2 SVGAGI. V was pared by 5 bases and J by 1 base, with 6 bases between. CDR3 sequence (DNA): TGTGCCAGCAGTCATGGATCCTACAATGAGCAGTTCTTC. Protein sequence: CASSHGSYNEQFF.

CDR3 in DNA: TGTGCCAGCAGGCGAGGACAGTCGGAAGCGGAAAAACTGTTTTTT. This encodes CASRRGQSEAEKLFF. This chain joins TRBV6-5 and TRBJ1-4, with D possibly TRBD1 on 6 matching bases. CDR1 is MNHEY and CDR2 is SVGAGI in the germline V gene. The CDR3 runs to 15 residues. V shed 6 bases and J shed 8 bases, with 19 bases lying between them.

This chain's CDR3 is CASGLTGSNGAFF. CDR3 DNA sequence: TGTGCCAGCGGACTGACAGGTTCCAACGGAGCTTTCTTT. The J gene is TRBJ1-1, the V gene TRBV5-5, with D perhaps TRBD1 (6 bases). The CDR3 sequence is 13 residues long. Germline CDR1 and CDR2: SGHKS and YYEKEE (reference sequence). Trimming pared 7 bases from V and 10 bases from J, leaving 20 bases between.

The rearrangement joins TRBV9 to TRBJ1-1; D is unresolved. The V gene lost 4 bases and the J gene lost 4 bases, with 17 bases spanning the gap. The length of the CDR3 is 15 residues. Germline CDR1 SGDLS, CDR2 YYNGEE. The DNA of the CDR3 is TGTGCCAGCAGCCCCATCGGACGGGTGGGCACTGAAGCTTTCTTT. Residues: CASSPIGRVGTEAFF.

The chain recombines TRBV7-9 with TRBJ1-2; D may be TRBD1 (6 bases). V lost 5 bases, J lost 5 bases, and 15 bases lay in between. CDR1 is SEHNR, CDR2 FQNEAQ, per germline (reference sequence). The length of the CDR3 is 14 residues. CDR3: CASSTGFFKYGYTF. Here the CDR3 DNA reads TGTGCCAGCAGCACAGGGTTCTTTAAATATGGCTACACCTTC.

V and J are TRBV18 and TRBJ1-6, with D possibly TRBD1 on 5 matching bases. This CDR3 comprises 15 residues. Germline values: CDR1 KGHSH, CDR2 LQKENI. Trimming stripped 2 bases from V and 8 bases from J, with 13 bases between. This CDR3 reads CASSPRRGYDSPLHF. The CDR3 nucleotides read TGTGCCAGCTCACCAAGGAGGGGATATGATTCACCCCTCCACTTT.